These 22 T cell receptor beta chains were all obtained from the same sample, sequenced in a study of blood T cell repertoires in COVID-19. The method was immunoSEQ multiplex PCR; TCRdb's version includes in-frame clones alone and lacks a portion of them. The data contain tens of thousands of clones, 90% to 95% of them seen just once; the ten biggest clones take up roughly 2%. The sample consisted of peripheral blood. The receptors stem from a woman between 50 and 59 years old in a cohort sampled during active COVID-19.

This rearrangement joins TRBV15 to TRBJ2-1; 7 nucleotides align to TRBD1. The junction had 6 bases not matched to a gene; V was cut back by 5 bases and J by 5 bases. CDR3 size: 14 residues. Germline V gives CDR1 LNHNV, CDR2 YYDKDF (reference sequence). DNA for the CDR3: TGTGCCACCAGCCCCGGGACAGAAAACAATGAGCAGTTCTTC. Its translation: CATSPGTENNEQFF.

This chain connects TRBV5-1 to TRBJ2-7; 8 positions match TRBD2. The germline V gene encodes CDR1 SGHRS and CDR2 YFSETQ. V was pared by 0 bases and J by 0 bases, with 5 bases of the junction left unmatched. The CDR3 contains 16 residues. The CDR3 here is CASSLAGGFFSYEQYF. The CDR3 nucleotides read TGCGCCAGCAGCTTGGCGGGGGGGTTCTTCTCCTACGAGCAGTACTTC.

This sequence joins TRBV28 and TRBJ2-7, with TRBD2 matching 9 bases. The CDR3 has 15 residues. CDR1 is MDHEN, CDR2 SYDVKM, per germline. V lost 2 bases and J lost 6; bases outside the gene matches: 8. In DNA, the CDR3 is TGTGCCAGCAGTTTACCCGTAGCGGGAGCTCGCGAGCAGTACTTC. Its protein is CASSLPVAGAREQYF.

This chain links TRBV6-5 with TRBJ2-7; 7 positions agree with TRBD1. V was pared by 6 bases and J by 5 bases, with 7 bases of the junction left unmatched. CDR1 is MNHEY, CDR2 SVGAGI, per germline. The length of the CDR3 is 13 residues. The CDR3 nucleotides read TGTGCCAGCAGAACAGGGGAATGGGACGAGCAGTACTTC. This sequence encodes CASRTGEWDEQYF.

This chain joins TRBV5-4 and TRBJ2-1, with TRBD2 matching 7 bases. V dropped 4 bases and J dropped 0; count of bases not matched to a gene: 10. Germline values: CDR1 SGHNT, CDR2 YYREEE (reference sequence). The length of the CDR3 is 17 residues. The CDR3 reads CASSGGGLASSYNEQFF. The CDR3 coding sequence is TGTGCCAGCAGCGGGGGGGGGTTAGCCAGCTCCTACAATGAGCAGTTCTTC.

The chain combines TRBV5-1 with TRBJ2-1; D is perhaps TRBD2 (7 bases). Germline values: CDR1 SGHRS, CDR2 YFSETQ. CDR3 length: 15 amino acids. Deletions cut 0 bases from V and 6 bases from J, with 13 bases between. The CDR3 DNA sequence: TGCGCCAGCAGCTTGGAGGGGGGGAGCCGCAATGAGCAGTTCTTC. The encoded protein is CASSLEGGSRNEQFF.

This clone has just one count. The V gene is TRBV11-2, the J gene TRBJ2-3; TRBD2 might be the D (6 bases). This CDR3 is 13 amino acids long. The V gene lost 5 bases and the J gene lost 5 bases, with 11 bases spanning the gap. CDR1 is SGHAT, CDR2 FQNNGV, per germline. CDR3 nucleotides: TGTGCCAGCAGCCCGGAGACTAGAGATACGCAGTATTTT. Translation: CASSPETRDTQYF.

This clone was counted a single time. The V gene is TRBV12-3 or TRBV12-4, the J gene TRBJ1-1; a possible D gene is TRBD1 (5 bases). V lost 7 bases to trimming and J lost 3 bases, with 12 bases between them. The length of the CDR3 is 13 residues. The CDR3: CASIPWGDTEAFF. CDR3 DNA: TGTGCCAGCATCCCCTGGGGCGACACTGAAGCTTTCTTT.

V usage is TRBV5-5 and J usage is TRBJ1-6; D gene ambiguous. Germline V CDR1 and CDR2: SGHKS, YYEKEE (reference sequence). CDR3 length: 14 residues. V gave up 1 base and J gave up 8 bases, with 10 bases separating them. DNA for the CDR3: TGTGCCAGCAGCTTGACAGTACCCTATTCACCCCTCCACTTT. Amino acid sequence: CASSLTVPYSPLHF.

The rearrangement links TRBV5-4 to TRBJ2-1; D gene uncertain. CDR3 length equals 15 residues. V dropped 0 bases and J dropped 0 bases, with 7 bases sitting between them. Looked up from germline, CDR1 is SGHNT and CDR2 is YYREEE (reference sequence). As DNA, the CDR3 is TGTGCCAGCAGCTTGGACAGAAGCTCCTACAATGAGCAGTTCTTC. This codes for CASSLDRSSYNEQFF.

The genes are TRBV7-9 and TRBJ1-4; weak D call: TRBD1 (5 bases). V was trimmed by 0 bases and J by 7 bases, leaving 6 bases between them. Germline CDR1 and CDR2: SEHNR and FQNEAQ (reference sequence). The CDR3 has 13 residues. CDR3 loop: CASSLAGGEKLFF. CDR3 DNA: TGTGCCAGCAGCTTAGCGGGGGGTGAAAAACTGTTTTTT.

CDR3: CASDWDSPYEQYF. The CDR3 DNA reads as TGTGCCAGCGACTGGGACAGCCCCTACGAGCAGTACTTC. This rearrangement joins TRBV2 to TRBJ2-7, with 7 bases fitting TRBD1. CDR1 SNHLY and CDR2 FYNNEI come from the germline V gene. The V and J ends lost 8 bases and 2 bases, in that order; junction bases with no gene match: 6. The length of the CDR3 is 13 residues.

V is TRBV4-1 and J is TRBJ2-5, with 8 bases fitting TRBD2. Trimming took 4 bases from V and 3 from J; bases not matched to a gene: 4. The CDR3 is 14 amino acids. Germline CDR1 MGHRA, CDR2 YSYEKL. In nucleotides, the CDR3 is TGCGCCAGCAGCCTGGCCGGGGGGGAAGAGACCCAGTACTTC. Translating it yields CASSLAGGEETQYF.

V usage is TRBV27 and J usage is TRBJ2-7; 9 positions match TRBD2. V trimming: 6 bases; J trimming: 0 bases; junction bases outside the gene matches: 6. Germline values: CDR1 MNHEY, CDR2 SMNVEV (reference sequence). CDR3 length equals 15 residues. The CDR3 DNA reads TGTGCCAGCAGCCGGAAGCGGGAGGCCTCCTACGAGCAGTACTTC. It encodes CASSRKREASYEQYF.

This clone is a singleton in its sample. The V call is TRBV28, the J call TRBJ2-7; no firm D call. Germline V lookup: CDR1 MDHEN, CDR2 SYDVKM. V lost 2 bases and J 1 base, leaving 9 bases between the germline ends. There are 14 residues in the CDR3. The CDR3 protein is CASSLTTVSYEQYF. In DNA form, the CDR3 reads TGTGCCAGCAGTTTAACAACAGTTTCCTACGAGCAGTACTTC.

This clone has a single count. CDR3 loop: CASSEKLLRGPYEQYF. DNA of the CDR3: TGTGCCAGCAGTGAAAAGTTGCTGCGGGGGCCCTACGAGCAGTACTTC. The chain combines TRBV6-1 with TRBJ2-7; D possibly corresponds to TRBD2 (7 bases). Germline V gene sequence: CDR1 MNHNS, CDR2 SASEGT. Trimming cost V 2 bases and J 2 bases, with 16 bases left between them. This CDR3 has 16 amino acids.

The chain combines TRBV27 with TRBJ1-6; D is perhaps TRBD1 (5 bases). The ends were cut back, 5 bases at V and 9 bases at J, with 14 bases in the middle. CDR1 is MNHEY, CDR2 SMNVEV, per germline (reference sequence). This CDR3 comprises 14 residues. In nucleotides, the CDR3 is TGTGCCAGCAGTCCCGGGACGGGGGGTTCACCCCTCCACTTT. As protein: CASSPGTGGSPLHF.

V usage is TRBV2 and J usage is TRBJ2-1; TRBD1 agrees at 11 bases. Per the germline V gene, CDR1 is SNHLY and CDR2 is FYNNEI. CDR3 length: 14 amino acids. The junction had 5 bases not matched to a gene; V was cut back by 4 bases and J by 9 bases. The CDR3 loop reads CASSGGTGGTEQFF. The CDR3 bases are TGTGCCAGCAGTGGGGGGACAGGGGGTACTGAGCAGTTCTTC.

J is TRBJ2-5 and V is TRBV6-5; weak D call: TRBD2 (5 bases). Germline V gene lookup returns CDR1 MNHEY and CDR2 SVGAGI. The CDR3 sequence is 12 residues long. With 7 bases removed from V and 5 bases from J, the gap between germline ends came to 11 bases. Here the CDR3 DNA reads TGTGCCAGCATCGGGGTTATGGAGACCCAGTACTTC. It yields the protein CASIGVMETQYF.

V usage is TRBV9 and J usage is TRBJ1-1; D remains unclear. V was shortened by 2 bases and J by 6 bases, with 11 bases between the two germline ends. The germline CDR1 and CDR2 sequences are SGDLS and YYNGEE. The CDR3 runs 13 residues. DNA of the CDR3: TGTGCCAGCAGCGTGTCAGACTTATCTGAAGCTTTCTTT. It translates to CASSVSDLSEAFF.

V and J are TRBV28 and TRBJ2-1, with TRBD2 identical over 9 bases. Germline CDR1 reads MDHEN; CDR2 reads SYDVKM. This CDR3 spans 14 amino acids. The V segment lost 7 bases and the J segment 4 bases; nucleotides outside the gene matches: 5. CDR3 residues: CASMAGGSYNEQFF. As DNA, the CDR3 is TGTGCCAGCATGGCGGGAGGGAGTTACAATGAGCAGTTCTTC.

This clone appeared a single time. The V call is TRBV29-1, the J call TRBJ2-3; a possible D gene is TRBD1 (6 bases). CDR1 SQVTM and CDR2 ANQGSEA come from the germline V gene. CDR3 length: 13 amino acids. Trimming pared 7 bases from V and 4 bases from J, leaving 15 bases between. The CDR3 sequence: CSARPGAADTQYF. CDR3 coding DNA: TGCAGCGCCCGTCCAGGGGCGGCAGATACGCAGTATTTT.